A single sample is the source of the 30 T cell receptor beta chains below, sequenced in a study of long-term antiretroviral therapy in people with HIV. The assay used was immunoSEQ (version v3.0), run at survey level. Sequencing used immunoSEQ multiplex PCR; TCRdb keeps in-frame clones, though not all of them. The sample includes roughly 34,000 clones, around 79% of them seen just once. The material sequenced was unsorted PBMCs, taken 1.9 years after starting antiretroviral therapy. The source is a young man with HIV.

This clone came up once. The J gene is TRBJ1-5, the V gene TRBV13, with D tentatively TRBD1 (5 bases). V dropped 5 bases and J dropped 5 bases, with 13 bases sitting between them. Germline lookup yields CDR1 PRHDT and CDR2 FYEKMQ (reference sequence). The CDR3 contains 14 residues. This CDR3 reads CASSLMGGDQPQHF. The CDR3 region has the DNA TGTGCCAGCAGCCTAATGGGGGGGGATCAGCCCCAGCATTTT.

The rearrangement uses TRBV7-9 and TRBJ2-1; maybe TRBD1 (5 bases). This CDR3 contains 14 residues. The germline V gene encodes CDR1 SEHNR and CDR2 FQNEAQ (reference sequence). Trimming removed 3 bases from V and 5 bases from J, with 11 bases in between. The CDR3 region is CASSFKQADNEQFF. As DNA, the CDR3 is TGTGCCAGCAGCTTTAAACAGGCCGACAATGAGCAGTTCTTC.

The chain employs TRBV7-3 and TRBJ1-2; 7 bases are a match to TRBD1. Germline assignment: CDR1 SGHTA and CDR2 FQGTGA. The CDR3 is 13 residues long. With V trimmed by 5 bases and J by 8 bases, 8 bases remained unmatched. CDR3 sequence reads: CASSPNRGDGYTF. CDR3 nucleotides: TGTGCCAGCAGCCCCAACAGGGGAGACGGCTACACCTTC.

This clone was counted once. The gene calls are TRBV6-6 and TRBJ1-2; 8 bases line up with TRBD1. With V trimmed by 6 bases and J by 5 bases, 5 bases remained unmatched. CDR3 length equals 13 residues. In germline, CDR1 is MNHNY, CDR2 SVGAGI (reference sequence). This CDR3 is CASSLGTGYGYTF. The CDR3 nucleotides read TGTGCCAGCAGCCTCGGGACAGGTTATGGCTACACCTTC.

CDR3: CAISESDWGQGYTF. In nucleotides, the CDR3 is TGTGCCATCAGTGAGTCCGATTGGGGGCAGGGCTACACCTTC. This rearrangement joins TRBV10-3 to TRBJ1-2; D is possibly TRBD1 (6 bases). V was shortened by 0 bases and J by 8 bases, with 13 bases between the two germline ends. This CDR3 has 14 amino acids. From germline, CDR1 is ENHRY and CDR2 SYGVKD.

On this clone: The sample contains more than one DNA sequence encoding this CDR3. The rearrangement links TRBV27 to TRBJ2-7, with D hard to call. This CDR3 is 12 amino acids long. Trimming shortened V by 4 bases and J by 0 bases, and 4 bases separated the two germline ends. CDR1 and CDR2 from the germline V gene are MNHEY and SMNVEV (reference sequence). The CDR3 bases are TGTGCCAGCAGTTCGAGCTCCTACGAGCAGTACTTC. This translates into CASSSSSYEQYF.

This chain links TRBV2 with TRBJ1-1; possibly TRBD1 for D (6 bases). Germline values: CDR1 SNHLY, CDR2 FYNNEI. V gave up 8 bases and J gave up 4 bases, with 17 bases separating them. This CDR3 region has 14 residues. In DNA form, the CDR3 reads TGTGCCAGCTCGGTAAGACAGGAGGGCACTGAAGCTTTCTTT. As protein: CASSVRQEGTEAFF.

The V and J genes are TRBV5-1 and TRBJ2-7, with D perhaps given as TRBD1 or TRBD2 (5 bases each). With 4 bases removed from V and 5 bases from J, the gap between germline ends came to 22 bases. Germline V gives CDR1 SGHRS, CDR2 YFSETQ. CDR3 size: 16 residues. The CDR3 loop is CASSPGPRVTPDEQYF. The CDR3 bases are TGCGCCAGCAGCCCGGGGCCCCGGGTCACGCCCGACGAGCAGTACTTC.

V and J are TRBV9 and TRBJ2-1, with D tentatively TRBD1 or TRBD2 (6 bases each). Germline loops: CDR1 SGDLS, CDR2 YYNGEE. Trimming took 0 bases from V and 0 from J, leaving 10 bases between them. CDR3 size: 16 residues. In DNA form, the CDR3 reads TGTGCCAGCAGCGTAGGGGGGGCTAGCTCCTACAATGAGCAGTTCTTC. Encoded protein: CASSVGGASSYNEQFF.

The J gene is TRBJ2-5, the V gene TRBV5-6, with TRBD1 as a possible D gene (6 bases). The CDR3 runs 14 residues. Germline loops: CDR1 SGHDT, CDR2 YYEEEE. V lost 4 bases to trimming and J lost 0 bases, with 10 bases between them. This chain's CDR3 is CASSRQGYQETQYF. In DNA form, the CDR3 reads TGTGCCAGCAGCCGCCAGGGGTACCAAGAGACCCAGTACTTC. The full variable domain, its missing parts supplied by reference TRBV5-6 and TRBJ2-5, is DAGVTQSPTHLIKTRGQQVTLRCSPKSGHDTVSWYQQALGQGPQFIFQYYEEEERQRGNFPDRFSGHQFPNYSSELNVNALLLGDSALYLCASSRQGYQETQYFGPGTRLLVL.

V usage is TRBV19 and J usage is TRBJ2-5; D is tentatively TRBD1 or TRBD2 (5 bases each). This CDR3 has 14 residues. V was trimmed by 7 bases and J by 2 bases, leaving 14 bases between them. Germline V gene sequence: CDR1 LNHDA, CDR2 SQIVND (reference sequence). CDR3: CASIFMGVQETQYF. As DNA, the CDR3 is TGTGCCAGTATTTTTATGGGGGTACAAGAGACCCAGTACTTC.

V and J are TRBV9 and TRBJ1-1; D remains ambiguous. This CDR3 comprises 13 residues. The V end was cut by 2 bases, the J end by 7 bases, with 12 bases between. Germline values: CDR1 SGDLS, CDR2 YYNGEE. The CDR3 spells CASSVDPKGEAFF. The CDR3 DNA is TGTGCCAGCAGCGTGGACCCCAAGGGTGAAGCTTTCTTT. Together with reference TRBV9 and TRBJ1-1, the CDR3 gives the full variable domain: DSGVTQTPKHLITATGQRVTLRCSPRSGDLSVYWYQQSLDQGLQFLIQYYNGEERAKGNILERFSAQQFPDLHSELNLSSLELGDSALYFCASSVDPKGEAFFGQGTRLTVV.

The CDR3 is CASSGSRGPNEKLFF. The CDR3, as DNA: TGTGCCAGCAGTGGATCCAGGGGTCCCAATGAAAAACTGTTTTTT. The rearrangement uses TRBV6-5 and TRBJ1-4; a weak D match, TRBD1 (6 bases). Germline CDR1 reads MNHEY; CDR2 reads SVGAGI. Trimming pared 5 bases from V and 5 bases from J, leaving 15 bases between. This CDR3 has 15 amino acids.

The CDR3 sequence: CASSLENTGELFF. CDR3 in DNA: TGTGCCAGCAGCTTGGAGAACACCGGGGAGCTGTTTTTT. The V call is TRBV7-2, the J call TRBJ2-2; D uncertain. This CDR3 comprises 13 residues. In germline, CDR1 is SGHTA, CDR2 FQGNSA. V shed 3 bases and J shed 1 base, with 3 bases lying between them.

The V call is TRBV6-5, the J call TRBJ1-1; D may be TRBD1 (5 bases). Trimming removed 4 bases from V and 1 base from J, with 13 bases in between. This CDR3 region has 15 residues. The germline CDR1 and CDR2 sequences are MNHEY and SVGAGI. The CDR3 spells CASSSLQGWNTEAFF. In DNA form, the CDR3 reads TGTGCCAGCAGTTCTCTCCAGGGATGGAACACTGAAGCTTTCTTT.

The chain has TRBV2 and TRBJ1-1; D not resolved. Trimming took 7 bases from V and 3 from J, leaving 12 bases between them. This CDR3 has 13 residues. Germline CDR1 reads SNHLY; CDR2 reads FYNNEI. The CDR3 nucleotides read TGTGCCAGCACGAATAGACCTTACACTGAAGCTTTCTTT. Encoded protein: CASTNRPYTEAFF.

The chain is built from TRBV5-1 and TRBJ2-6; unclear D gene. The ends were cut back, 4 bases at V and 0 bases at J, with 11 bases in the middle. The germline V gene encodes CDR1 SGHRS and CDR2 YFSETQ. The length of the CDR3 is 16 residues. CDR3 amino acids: CASSIGENSGANVLTF. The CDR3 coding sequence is TGCGCCAGCAGCATCGGAGAAAACTCTGGGGCCAACGTCCTGACTTTC.

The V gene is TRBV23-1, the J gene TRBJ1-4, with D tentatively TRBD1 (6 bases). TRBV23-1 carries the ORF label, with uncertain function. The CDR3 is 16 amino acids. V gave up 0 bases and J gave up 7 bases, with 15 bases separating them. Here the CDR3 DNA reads TGCGCCAGCAGTCAATCAACAGGGAATGGGAGTGAAAAACTGTTTTTT. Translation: CASSQSTGNGSEKLFF.

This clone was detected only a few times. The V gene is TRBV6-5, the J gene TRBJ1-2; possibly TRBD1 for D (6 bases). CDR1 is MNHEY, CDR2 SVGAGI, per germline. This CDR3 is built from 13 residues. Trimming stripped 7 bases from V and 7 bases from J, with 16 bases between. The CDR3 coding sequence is TGTGCCAGCACCTATCAGGGGCAAGGTGGCTACACCTTC. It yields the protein CASTYQGQGGYTF.

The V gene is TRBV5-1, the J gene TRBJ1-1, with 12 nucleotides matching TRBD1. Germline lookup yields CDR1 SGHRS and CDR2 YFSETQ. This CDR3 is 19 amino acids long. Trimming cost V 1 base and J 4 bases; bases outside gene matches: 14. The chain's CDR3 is CASSLSGTGGPSGGTEAFF. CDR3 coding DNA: TGCGCCAGCAGCTTGAGTGGGACAGGGGGCCCATCGGGAGGCACTGAAGCTTTCTTT.

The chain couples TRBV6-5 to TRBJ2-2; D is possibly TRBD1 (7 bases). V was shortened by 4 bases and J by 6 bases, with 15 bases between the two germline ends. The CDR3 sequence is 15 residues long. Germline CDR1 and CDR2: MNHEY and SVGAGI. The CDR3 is CASSWRDSDPGELFF. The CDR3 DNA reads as TGTGCCAGCAGTTGGAGGGACAGTGATCCCGGGGAGCTGTTTTTT.

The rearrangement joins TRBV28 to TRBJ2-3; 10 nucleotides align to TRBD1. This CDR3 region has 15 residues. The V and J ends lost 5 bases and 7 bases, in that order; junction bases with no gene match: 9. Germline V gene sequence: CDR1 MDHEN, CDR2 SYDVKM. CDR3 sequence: CASSPSGTGAYTQYF. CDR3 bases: TGTGCCAGCAGTCCATCGGGGACAGGGGCATATACGCAGTATTTT.

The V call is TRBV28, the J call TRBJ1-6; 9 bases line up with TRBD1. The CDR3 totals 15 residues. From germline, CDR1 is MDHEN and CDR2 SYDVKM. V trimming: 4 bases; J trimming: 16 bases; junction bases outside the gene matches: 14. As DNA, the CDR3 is TGTGCCAGCAGTTGGGGGGACAGGGAGAGTTCACTGCTCCACTTT. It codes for CASSWGDRESSLLHF.

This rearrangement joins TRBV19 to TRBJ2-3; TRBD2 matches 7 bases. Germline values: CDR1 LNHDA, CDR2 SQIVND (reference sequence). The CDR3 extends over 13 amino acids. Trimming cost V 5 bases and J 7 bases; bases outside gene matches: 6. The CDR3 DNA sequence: TGTGCCAGTAGTTTGGGGGGGGAGAATACGCAGTATTTT. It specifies CASSLGGENTQYF.

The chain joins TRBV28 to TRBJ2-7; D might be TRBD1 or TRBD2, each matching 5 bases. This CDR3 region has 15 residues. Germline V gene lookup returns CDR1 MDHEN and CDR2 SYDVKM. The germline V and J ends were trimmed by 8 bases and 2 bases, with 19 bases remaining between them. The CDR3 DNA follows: TGTGCCAGCGCCCCGGGACCCCCAGGTCCCTACGAGCAGTACGTC. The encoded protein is CASAPGPPGPYEQYV.

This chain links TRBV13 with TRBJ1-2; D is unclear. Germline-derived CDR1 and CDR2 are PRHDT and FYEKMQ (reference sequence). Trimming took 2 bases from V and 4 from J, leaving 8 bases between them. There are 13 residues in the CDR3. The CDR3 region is CASSLFQPYGYTF. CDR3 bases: TGTGCCAGCAGCTTATTCCAGCCCTATGGCTACACCTTC. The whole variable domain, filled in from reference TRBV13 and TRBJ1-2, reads AAGVIQSPRHLIKEKRETATLKCYPIPRHDTVYWYQQGPGQDPQFLISFYEKMQSDKGSIPDRFSAQQFSDYHSELNMSSLELGDSALYFCASSLFQPYGYTFGSGTRLTVV.

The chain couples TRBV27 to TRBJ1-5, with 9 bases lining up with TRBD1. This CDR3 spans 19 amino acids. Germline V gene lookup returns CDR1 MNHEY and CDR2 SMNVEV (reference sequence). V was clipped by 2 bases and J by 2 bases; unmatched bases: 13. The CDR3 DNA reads TGTGCCAGCAGTTTAGGGACAGGGAAAGGGGAACCTGGCAATCAGCCCCAGCATTTT. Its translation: CASSLGTGKGEPGNQPQHF.

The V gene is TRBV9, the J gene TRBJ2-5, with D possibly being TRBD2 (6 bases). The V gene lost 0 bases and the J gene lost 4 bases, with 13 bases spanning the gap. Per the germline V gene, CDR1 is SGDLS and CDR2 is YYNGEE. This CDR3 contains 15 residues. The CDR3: CASSVVGRSGETQYF. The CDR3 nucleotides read TGTGCCAGCAGCGTAGTAGGGAGGAGCGGAGAGACCCAGTACTTC.

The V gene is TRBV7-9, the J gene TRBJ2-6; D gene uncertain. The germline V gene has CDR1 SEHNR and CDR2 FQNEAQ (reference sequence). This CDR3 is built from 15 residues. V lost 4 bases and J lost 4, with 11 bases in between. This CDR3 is CASSWGLGGANVLTF. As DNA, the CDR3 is TGTGCCAGCAGCTGGGGTCTAGGAGGGGCCAACGTCCTGACTTTC. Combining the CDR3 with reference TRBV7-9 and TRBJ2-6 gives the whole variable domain DTGVSQNPRHKITKRGQNVTFRCDPISEHNRLYWYRQTLGQGPEFLTYFQNEAQLEKSRLLSDRFSAERPKGSFSTLEIQRTEQGDSAMYLCASSWGLGGANVLTFGAGSRLTVL.

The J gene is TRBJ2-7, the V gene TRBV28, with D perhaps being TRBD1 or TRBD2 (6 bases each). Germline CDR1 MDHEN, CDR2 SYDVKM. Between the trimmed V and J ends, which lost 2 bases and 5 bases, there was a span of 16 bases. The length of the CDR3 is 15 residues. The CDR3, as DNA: TGTGCCAGCAGTTTAGTGTCGGGGGCAGTCGACGAGCAGTACGTC. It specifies CASSLVSGAVDEQYV.